This is a list of T cell receptor beta chains from one sample in a study of blood T cells in healthy people across ages. TCRdb fed the 5' RACE reads into MiXCR, producing one record per CDR3 protein. This sample has some 1.8 million distinct CDR3 sequences; about two fifths occur once, and the top ten carry approximately 22%. Sequencing used blood. Receptor source: a human donor in good health. Each CDR3 is given with its conserved first and last residue. A D gene is named only where the DNA matches it firmly. Rows give clone size only sometimes, using once, few, many, or a class for an expanded clone.

D,size,V,J,DNA,CDR3
.,.,TRBV12-3/TRBV12-4,TRBJ1-2,TGTGCCAGCTCGGGCATATCCTATGGCTACACCTTC,CASSGISYGYTF
.,.,TRBV4-1,TRBJ1-6,TGCGCCAGCAGCCAAGAGGGGAGCTACTATTCACCCCTCCACTTT,CASSQEGSYYSPLHF
TRBD1,.,TRBV29-1,TRBJ1-1,TGCAGCACGGACAGGTCTGCGAACACTGAAGCTTTCTTT,CSTDRSANTEAFF
.,.,TRBV4-3,TRBJ2-7,TGCGCCAGCAGCCACCTAGCCGGGGCCACCCCCTACGAGCAGTACTTC,CASSHLAGATPYEQYF
.,.,TRBV4-3,TRBJ2-1,TGCGCCAGCAGCCAAGGAGGGACCAGACACAATGAGCAGTTCTTC,CASSQGGTRHNEQFF
.,few,TRBV20-1,TRBJ2-1,TGCAGTGCTAGAGTAACCTCGGCGAGTGGTCCCTCCTACAATGAGCAGTTCTTC,CSARVTSASGPSYNEQFF
.,.,TRBV5-1,TRBJ2-7,TGCGCCAGCAGCTCGGGGGGACAGAGGAACGAGCAGTACTTC,CASSSGGQRNEQYF
.,.,TRBV21-1,TRBJ1-2,TGTGCCAGCAGCAAAAGGGCCATGGGAAATGGCTACACCTTC,CASSKRAMGNGYTF
.,.,TRBV9,TRBJ2-7,TGTGCCAGCAGCGTAGCGAGACAGTCCTACGAGCAGTACTTC,CASSVARQSYEQYF
.,few,TRBV27,TRBJ2-3,TGTGCCAGCGCCTACACAGATACGCAGTATTTT,CASAYTDTQYF
TRBD2,many,TRBV4-3,TRBJ2-7,TGCGCCAGCAGCCAAGGACCAGGGACTACCTACGAGCAGTACTTC,CASSQGPGTTYEQYF
.,.,TRBV7-2,TRBJ1-1,TGTGCCAGCAGCACCAGGGGACCGGACACTGAAGCTTTCTTT,CASSTRGPDTEAFF
TRBD1,few,TRBV2,TRBJ1-2,TGTGCCAGCAGTGAAGCTACAGGGGTAGGCTACACCTTC,CASSEATGVGYTF
.,many,TRBV6-5,TRBJ2-7,TGTGCCAGCAGTTACAGGGGCGGCTCCTACGAGCAGTACTTC,CASSYRGGSYEQYF
.,few,TRBV12-3/TRBV12-4,TRBJ2-1,TGTGCCAGCACCCCCGGCGGGGGCGGGTACAATGAGCAGTTCTTC,CASTPGGGGYNEQFF
TRBD1,.,TRBV4-3,TRBJ1-2,TGCGCCAGCAGCCAAGCGCCCAGACAGGGAGGCTACACCTTC,CASSQAPRQGGYTF
TRBD1,few,TRBV10-3,TRBJ2-7,TGTGCCATCAGTGAGGCAGGGGGTCCTTACGAGCAGTACTTC,CAISEAGGPYEQYF
TRBD1,.,TRBV7-2,TRBJ2-5,TGTGCCAGCAGCTTAGCCCCGGGACAGGGTAGATCCCAGTACTTC,CASSLAPGQGRSQYF
TRBD2,.,TRBV20-1,TRBJ2-5,TGCAGTGCTGACAGCGGCGGGGGGTCGAGGGAGACCCAGTACTTC,CSADSGGGSRETQYF
.,.,TRBV20-1,TRBJ1-2,TGCAGTGCCCCAATTAACAGGGAGAACTATGGCAACACCTTC,CSAPINRENYGNTF
.,.,TRBV11-3,TRBJ1-2,TGTGCCAGCAGCCTCAGATCAGACGGCTACACCTTC,CASSLRSDGYTF
TRBD1,.,TRBV7-8,TRBJ1-5,TGTGCCAGCAGCGACCGGACAGGGGGATTCCAGCCCCAGCATTTT,CASSDRTGGFQPQHF
.,.,TRBV20-1,TRBJ1-5,TGCAGTGCCATCGCCCCCTTTAGCAATCAGCCCCAGCATTTT,CSAIAPFSNQPQHF
TRBD1,once,TRBV4-3,TRBJ1-5,TGCGCCAGCAGCCAAGATTGGGGACAGGGGGCGAAAGGCAATCAGCCCCAGCATTTT,CASSQDWGQGAKGNQPQHF
.,.,TRBV7-2,TRBJ2-1,TGTGCCAGCAGGACCTACAGTAATGAGCAGTTCTTC,CASRTYSNEQFF
TRBD2,.,TRBV25-1,TRBJ2-3,TGTGCCAGCAGTGAATCCCAGCGGGGCAGCACAGATACGCAGTATTTT,CASSESQRGSTDTQYF